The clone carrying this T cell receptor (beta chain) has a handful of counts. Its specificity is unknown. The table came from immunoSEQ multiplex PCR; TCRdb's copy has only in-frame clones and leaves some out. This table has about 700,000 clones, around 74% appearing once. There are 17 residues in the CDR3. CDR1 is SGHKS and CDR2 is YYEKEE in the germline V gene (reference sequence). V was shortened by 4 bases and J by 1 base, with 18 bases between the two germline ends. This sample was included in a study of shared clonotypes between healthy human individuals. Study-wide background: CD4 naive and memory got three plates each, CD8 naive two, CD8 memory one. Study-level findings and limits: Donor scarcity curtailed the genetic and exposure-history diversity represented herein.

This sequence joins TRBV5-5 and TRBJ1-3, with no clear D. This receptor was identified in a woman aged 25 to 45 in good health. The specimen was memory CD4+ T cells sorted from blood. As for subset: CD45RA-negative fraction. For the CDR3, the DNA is TGTGCCAGCAGCCTTCGCGGAGGGCCATTATCTGGAAACACCATATATTTT. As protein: CASSLRGGPLSGNTIYF. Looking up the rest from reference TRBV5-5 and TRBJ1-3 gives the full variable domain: DAGVTQSPTHLIKTRGQQVTLRCSPISGHKSVSWYQQVLGQGPQFIFQYYEKEERGRGNFPDRFSARQFPNYSSELNVNALLLGDSALYLCASSLRGGPLSGNTIYFGEGSWLTVV.